Below, one T cell receptor beta chain is given with its context. A few counts support this clone. No cognate antigen has been identified for it. Base qualities are not recorded, but no much larger clone differs from it by a single base. The sample is drawn from a study of blood T cell repertoires in COVID-19 (TCRdb year 2020). Looking at the study overall: Samples covering the acute and convalescent phases of COVID-19 were provided by collaborators in the United States, Italy and Spain. The repertoires were released in a freely available public database intended as a resource for research on the immune response to SARS-CoV-2. Samples came from the ongoing ImmuneRACE study (first 160 participants) plus 1,254 subjects from 6 global collaborators. Where available, HLA class I and class II types were taken from metadata supplied by the sample provider and were not determined by assay-based typing. Sample metadata almost always included a de-identified subject ID, COVID-19 status, age in years and sex. The material from the prospective study consisted of cDNA or gDNA derived from T cells, B-cell-depleted T cells, or PBMCs. The dataset comprised deeply sampled blood TCRbeta repertoires from subjects exposed to, actively infected with, or recovered from COVID-19.

TCRbeta CDR3 regions were amplified from genomic DNA by means of the immunoSEQ Assay, a bias-controlled multiplex PCR. Turning to the authors' computational methods: The number of nucleated cells in each sample was estimated from the amplification of reference gene primers within the assay. To quantify the absolute abundance of each unique TCRbeta CDR3 rearrangement, sequence reads were collapsed and filtered. Productive Simpson clonality was computed per sample as the square root of Simpson's diversity index over productive rearrangements. TCRdb limited this immuneACCESS table to in-frame rearrangements with V and J called. A share of clones is missing; checked studies link under half to unresolved V genes, and the rest is unexplained. Clone size and V and J calls were adopted from that table, with D and trimming inferred from the DNA. The sample contains under 200,000 clones, 65% to 90% of them found a single time. 1.5% to 1.9% of the sample goes to the ten largest clones.

Taken from the germline V gene, the CDR1 and CDR2 loops are MDHEN and SYDVKM. The CDR3 runs 15 amino acids, cysteine and phenylalanine included. Only CDR3 DNA is held: 45 bases, read in frame from base 1. The germline ends are 13 bases apart after V is trimmed by 7 bases and J by 0 bases. Each collaborating institution followed its own protocols to collect whole blood in K2EDTA tubes. For TCRbeta analysis, collaborators shipped samples as frozen whole blood, isolated PBMCs, or DNA extracted from either of those sample types. What the work shows at the level of the full study, not this receptor alone: The amount of clinical and demographic metadata varied by source and participant and was provided uncurated.

The sequence came from a human donor in a cohort sampled during active COVID-19. The sample was peripheral blood. The V and J segments used are TRBV28 and TRBJ1-5; the D region possibly corresponds to TRBD1 (5 bases align). This receptor carries the CDR3 CASTPGGTSNQPQHF. Read as DNA, the sequence is TGTGCCAGCACCCCTGGGGGGACTAGCAATCAGCCCCAGCATTTT.